The clone carrying this TCR beta chain was detected ten times or more. As yet, its antigen is unknown. Other DNA sequences of this sample code for an identical CDR3. From the PCR reads, TCRdb re-called clones with MiXCR. The repertoire holds approximately 86,000 clones, under 15% seen once, with around 9% in the top ten. The sample comes from a study of metastatic and nonmetastatic thyroid tumors. As for the study in general: The study looked at repertoires side by side in blood and in tumor or nodule tissue from malignant and benign thyroid patients. Study results and limitations: Benign nodules reportedly had significantly lower TCR beta diversity than malignant thyroid tumors in blood and tumor.

Patients had received no treatment of any kind before thyroid surgery. Per the germline V gene, CDR1 is DFQATT and CDR2 is SNEGSKA (reference sequence). The CDR3 is 13 residues long. The V gene lost 6 bases and the J gene lost 6 bases, with 17 bases spanning the gap. The source material was tumor tissue. This rearrangement joins TRBV20-1 to TRBJ1-1, with D maybe TRBD1 (5 bases). The receptor's source is a female donor with papillary thyroid cancer or a benign thyroid nodule (not recorded which). Some clones in this sample may be carry-over from other donors' samples. CDR3 region: CSARLGGTPEAFF. The CDR3 coding sequence is TGCAGTGCCCGTCTGGGGGGTACGCCTGAAGCTTTCTTT.